This T cell receptor beta chain was sequenced during a study of blood T cells in healthy people across ages (dated by TCRdb to the mid-2010s). Study-wide context: In model experiments, roughly one uniquely barcoded TCR beta cDNA molecule per two T cells was captured by template switching. Using deep sequencing normalized with unique cDNA molecular identifiers, the study measured how TCR beta repertoire diversity changes with age. Four age groups were formed from the donors: young (average approximately 15 years), middle-aged (less than 40), aged (62) and long-lived (around 82). To avoid experimental bias, donors of different ages were spread randomly across the sequencing lanes. The study analyzed two additional independent replicas of 1 million unique cDNA reads from the same blood draw for two donors, one aged 18 to 30 and one aged 80 or older.

This clonotype showed up just a few times. Its binding antigen is unknown. No qualities accompany the bases; no much larger clone lies one base away. What the research found in general, with its limitations: A strong correlation was found between observed TCR beta diversity and the percentage of naive T cells measured by flow cytometry. Because donor CMV infection status was unknown, age-related changes in expanded clonotypes were potentially confounded. Compared with the aged group, more naive CD4+ T cells, fewer expanded clones and increased TCR diversity were shown by the long-lived group, suggesting age selection. Because profiling used bulk unsorted PBMCs, naive and antigen-experienced compartments could not be compared conclusively. As age increased, observed TCR beta diversity per million T cells dropped in a roughly linear way, and a significant reduction was already evident by age 40. Estimates of total diversity based on one million sequenced T cells were considered lower bounds and underestimates.

Receptor amplification or capture employed 5' RACE. The listed sequencing device is Illumina HiSeq 2500. The second PCR ran for about 6 to 11 cycles and used a J-beta primer mix along with a sample-barcoded 5' primer. A template-switch 5' adaptor carrying 12 random nucleotides introduced a unique molecular identifier onto each TCR beta cDNA molecule. Each sample yielded at least 3 million CDR3-containing paired-end reads. All of the RNA was converted into first-strand cDNA using the Mint cDNA synthesis kit, with a TRBC-specific oligonucleotide serving as the primer. All cDNA was treated with uracil-DNA glycosylase and then went through a first 18-cycle PCR with the universal primers M1SS and BC2_uni_R. The source study handled its data this way. For normalization, 1 million high-quality reads were randomly selected from each sample, with every read carrying a distinct molecular identifier. Instead of being binned into consensus sequences, reads with shared molecular identifiers were discarded. MiTCR, with a Q25 quality threshold and the strictest error-elimination algorithm, was used for CDR3 identification, clonotype clustering and error correction. A nonparametric unseen species model with Euler transformation was used to estimate lower-bound total TCR beta diversity. The raw public reads went through TCRdb reprocessing: fastp at Q25, MiXCR clone calling, in-frame beta chains kept. Entries are consolidated by CDR3 protein sequence, retaining the most common genes and DNA. TCRdb, not the authors, supplied the V and J calls. The sample contains a few hundred thousand distinct CDR3 sequences, 25% to 30% of them found a single time. The ten top clones hold approximately 17% of the sample.

Donors were 39 systemically healthy Caucasian individuals from Russia aged roughly 6 to 100 years. Around 10 milliliters of peripheral blood were drawn from each donor into EDTA-treated Vacutainer tubes. Ficoll-Paque density-gradient centrifugation was used to isolate PBMCs, with at least 6.5 million obtained per sample. Total RNA was extracted from PBMCs with Trizol reagent, with at least 5.5 micrograms obtained per sample. The percentages of naive CD45RAhigh/CD27high T cells were determined by flow cytometry on a PBMC aliquot from every donor. This TCR was recovered from a woman aged 70-85 years in good health. Sample: blood.

The CDR3 region reads CASSLSMRGGRDTQYF. DNA sequence: TGTGCCAGCAGCTTAAGCATGCGGGGAGGCAGGGATACGCAGTATTTT. The chain was built from TRBV7-2 and TRBJ2-3; TRBD2 is a possible D gene, resting on 6 matching bases. Looking up the germline V gene yields CDR1 SGHTA and CDR2 FQGNSA. V was cut back by 2 bases and J by 6 bases, leaving a gap of 18 bases between them. Reading from cysteine to phenylalanine, the CDR3 counts 16 amino acids. Only CDR3 DNA remains: 48 bases, in frame from the first base.